Included here is one T cell receptor (beta chain) sequence, with context. Its antigen is currently not known. The input lacks base qualities; no much larger clone sits a single base away. The sample originates from a study of blood T cell repertoires in COVID-19 (dated by TCRdb to the early 2020s). About the study as a whole: Collaborator samples came from the United States, Italy and Spain and covered acute and convalescent phases of COVID-19. The material from the prospective study consisted of cDNA or gDNA derived from T cells, B-cell-depleted T cells, or PBMCs. The dataset comprised deeply sampled blood TCRbeta repertoires from subjects exposed to, actively infected with, or recovered from COVID-19. The repertoires were released in a freely available public database intended as a resource for research on the immune response to SARS-CoV-2. Samples were obtained from the ongoing ImmuneRACE study (first 160 participants) and from over 1,000 subjects provided by 6 global collaborators. The sample metadata nearly always contained a de-identified subject ID, COVID-19 status, age in years and sex. Where HLA class I and class II types were available, the types were taken from metadata supplied by the sample provider, not from assay-based typing. Results the study describes overall, beyond this receptor: Clinical and demographic metadata were provided uncurated, with the amount varying by source and participant.

The immunoSEQ Assay, a bias-controlled multiplex PCR, was used to amplify TCRbeta CDR3 regions from genomic DNA. Per the original workflow: Nucleated cell counts per sample were estimated from amplification of reference gene primers within the assay. To quantify the absolute abundance of each unique TCRbeta CDR3 rearrangement, sequence reads were collapsed and filtered. For each sample, productive Simpson clonality was calculated by taking the square root of Simpson's diversity index across productive rearrangements. TCRdb limited this immuneACCESS table to in-frame rearrangements with V and J called. A share of clones is missing; checked studies link under half to unresolved V genes, and the rest is unexplained. The DNA was the basis for D and trimming; V, J and clone size are from that table. The sample records around 200,000 clones, around nine tenths of which are singletons. The ten biggest clones cover 0.7% to 0.9% of the sample.

Trimming at the junction amounts to 5 bases on V and 3 bases on J, and the germline ends lie 15 bases apart. CDR1 and CDR2 (SGHVS, FNYEAQ) derive from the germline V gene. The CDR3 runs 15 residues from the cysteine to the phenylalanine. This entry keeps only the CDR3 DNA: 45 bases, framed from base 1. Another Seattle source contributed samples from volunteer blood donors who had recovered from COVID-19. Whole blood was collected in K2EDTA tubes by collaborating institutions according to the institutions' own protocols. Collaborator samples were shipped for TCRbeta analysis as frozen whole blood, isolated PBMCs, or DNA extracted from either sample type.

This receptor chain uses TRBV7-6 and TRBJ2-3, with a weak D call of TRBD2 (7 bases match). This TCR was sampled from a woman between 18 and 29 years old who had recovered from COVID-19. Material: peripheral blood. The CDR3 has the sequence CASSPRGRGTDTQYF. The nucleotides are TGTGCCAGCAGCCCTAGGGGGAGGGGTACAGATACGCAGTATTTT.